This T cell receptor (beta chain) is from a study of cytomegalovirus exposure and HLA in healthy donors. In the study overall: The Caucasian-associated ancestry cluster contained 81% of the roughly 390 genotyped donors.

Between the trimmed V and J ends, which lost 2 bases and 2 bases, there was a span of 16 bases. The CDR3 totals 16 residues. Germline V gene lookup returns CDR1 SGHTS and CDR2 YDEGEE. This clone occurred a few times. What it binds is unknown. General observations from the study: Associated with cytomegalovirus, according to the listing, were 150 to 200 TCR beta chains. When analyzed later, a missense DCLRE1C variant was found to be linked to TCR beta V- and J-gene trimming. Reports indicate that TCR beta sequences accurately predicted the HLA-A and HLA-B alleles of most subjects.

PCR employed 60 Vbeta and 13 Jbeta primers. Clones were sequenced by immunoSEQ multiplex PCR, and TCRdb holds only the in-frame ones, with some missing. The data contain 100,000 to 150,000 clones, 80% of them seen just once; the ten biggest clones take up 1%. This sequence joins TRBV5-8 and TRBJ1-2, with D unclear. Sample: PBMCs. The TCR originated in a man between 35 and 55 years old in good health and CMV-seronegative. The CDR3 nucleotides are TGTGCCAGCAGCTTAAATCCCGGACTACGGAACTATGGCTACACCTTC. Residues: CASSLNPGLRNYGYTF.